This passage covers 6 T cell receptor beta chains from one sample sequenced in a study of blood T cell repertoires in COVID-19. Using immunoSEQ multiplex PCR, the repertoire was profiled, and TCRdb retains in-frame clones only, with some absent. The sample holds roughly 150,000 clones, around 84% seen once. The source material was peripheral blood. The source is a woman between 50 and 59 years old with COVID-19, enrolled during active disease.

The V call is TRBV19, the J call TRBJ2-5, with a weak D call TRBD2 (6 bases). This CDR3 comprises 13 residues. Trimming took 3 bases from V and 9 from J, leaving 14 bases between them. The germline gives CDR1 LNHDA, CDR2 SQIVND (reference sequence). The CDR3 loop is CASSMGAGVSQYF. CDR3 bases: TGTGCCAGTAGTATGGGAGCGGGTGTGTCCCAGTACTTC.

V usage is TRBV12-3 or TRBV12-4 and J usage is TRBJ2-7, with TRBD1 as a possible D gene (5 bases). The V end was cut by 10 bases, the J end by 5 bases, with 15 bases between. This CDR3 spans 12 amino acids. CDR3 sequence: CATAGSGNEQYF. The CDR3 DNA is TGTGCCACCGCAGGGTCTGGGAACGAGCAGTACTTC.

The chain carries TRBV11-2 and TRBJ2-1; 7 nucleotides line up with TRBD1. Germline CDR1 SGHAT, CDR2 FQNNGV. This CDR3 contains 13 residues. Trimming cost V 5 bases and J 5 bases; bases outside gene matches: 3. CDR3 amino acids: CASSGDRDNEQFF. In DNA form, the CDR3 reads TGTGCCAGCAGCGGGGACAGAGACAATGAGCAGTTCTTC.

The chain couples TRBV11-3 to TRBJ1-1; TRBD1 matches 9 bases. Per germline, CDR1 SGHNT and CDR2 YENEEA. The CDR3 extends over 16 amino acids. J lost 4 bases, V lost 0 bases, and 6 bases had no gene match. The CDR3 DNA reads TGTGCCAGCAGCTTAGACTACAGGGGGCTGGGCACTGAAGCTTTCTTT. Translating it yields CASSLDYRGLGTEAFF.

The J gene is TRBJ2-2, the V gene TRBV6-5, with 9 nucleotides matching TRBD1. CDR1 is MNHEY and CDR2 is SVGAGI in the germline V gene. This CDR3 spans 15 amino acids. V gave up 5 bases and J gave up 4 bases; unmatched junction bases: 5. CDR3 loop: CASSPGTGSTGELFF. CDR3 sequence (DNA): TGTGCCAGCAGTCCCGGGACAGGGTCCACCGGGGAGCTGTTTTTT.

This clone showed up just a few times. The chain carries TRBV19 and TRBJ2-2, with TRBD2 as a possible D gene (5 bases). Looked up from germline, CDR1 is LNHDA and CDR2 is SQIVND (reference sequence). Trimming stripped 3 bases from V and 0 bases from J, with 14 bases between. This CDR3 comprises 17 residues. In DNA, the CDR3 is TGTGCCAGTAGTATCCTGCCGAGGGTCTCGAACACCGGGGAGCTGTTTTTT. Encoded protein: CASSILPRVSNTGELFF.